A single sample is the source of the 10 T cell receptor beta chains below, sequenced in a study of blood T cell repertoires in COVID-19. Assay: immunoSEQ multiplex PCR; the TCRdb copy retains only in-frame clones and omits some. The sample contains about 300,000 clones, 65% to 90% of which appear only once. What was sequenced was PBMCs or T cells enriched from blood (not recorded which). The receptors come from a woman under 30 who had recovered from COVID-19.

V is TRBV30 and J is TRBJ2-1; weak D call: TRBD1 (5 bases). CDR3 size: 11 residues. Germline V gives CDR1 GTSNPN, CDR2 SVGIG (reference sequence). The ends were cut back, 5 bases at V and 5 bases at J, with 7 bases in the middle. CDR3 nucleotide sequence: TGTGCCTGGGACAGCCACAATGAGCAGTTCTTC. Protein: CAWDSHNEQFF.

This clone has more than one count but fewer than ten. The chain combines TRBV27 with TRBJ1-5; D possibly corresponds to TRBD1 (5 bases). This CDR3 is 15 amino acids long. The germline V gene encodes CDR1 MNHEY and CDR2 SMNVEV (reference sequence). With 8 bases removed from V and 1 base from J, the gap between germline ends came to 15 bases. The DNA for the CDR3 is TGTGCCAGCGGGCTGGGGCGGGGGAGCAATCAGCCCCAGCATTTT. This codes for CASGLGRGSNQPQHF.

The rearrangement uses TRBV28 and TRBJ1-1; D perhaps matches TRBD1 (6 bases). The CDR3 is made up of 12 amino acids. CDR1 is MDHEN and CDR2 is SYDVKM in the germline V gene. Trimming removed 5 bases at V and 10 bases at J, with 14 bases between. The CDR3 region has the DNA TGTGCCAGCAGTCCGGGACAACCGGCAGCTTTCTTT. Protein sequence: CASSPGQPAAFF.

The DNA for the CDR3 is TGTGCCAGCAGTGATGGACTATCCATGTCAGGCCACGAGCAGTACTTC. Translating it yields CASSDGLSMSGHEQYF. V is TRBV2 and J is TRBJ2-7; possible D gene TRBD2, 6 bases. Trimming removed 3 bases at V and 5 bases at J, with 20 bases between. Germline CDR1 is SNHLY and CDR2 is FYNNEI. The CDR3 sequence is 16 residues long.

The chain links TRBV7-9 to TRBJ2-5; the D gene is possibly TRBD1 (5 bases). V was pared by 1 base and J by 5 bases, with 11 bases between. The CDR3 is 14 amino acids. Germline values: CDR1 SEHNR, CDR2 FQNEAQ (reference sequence). CDR3 sequence reads: CASSLDPGWETQYF. The CDR3 coding sequence is TGTGCCAGCAGCTTAGATCCAGGGTGGGAGACCCAGTACTTC.

This clone was found a few times. The V call is TRBV18, the J call TRBJ1-1; 9 bases fit TRBD1. CDR1 is KGHSH and CDR2 is LQKENI in the germline V gene. J lost 4 bases, V lost 1 base, and 10 bases had no gene match. This CDR3 has 17 residues. The CDR3 loop reads CASSPLGTGSGPTEAFF. CDR3 DNA sequence: TGTGCCAGCTCACCACTTGGGACAGGGTCAGGTCCCACTGAAGCTTTCTTT.

The chain links TRBV2 to TRBJ2-5, with 9 bases lining up with TRBD2. The CDR3 contains 15 residues. The germline CDR1 and CDR2 sequences are SNHLY and FYNNEI. With 4 bases clipped from V and 3 bases from J, the junction kept 6 bases outside the gene matches. The CDR3 nucleotides read TGTGCCAGCAGTGCGCGGGAGGGGGGTAAAGAGACCCAGTACTTC. Translating gives CASSAREGGKETQYF.

The chain is built from TRBV27 and TRBJ2-1; TRBD2 might be the D (5 bases). This CDR3 comprises 13 residues. Trimming removed 5 bases from V and 7 bases from J, with 12 bases in between. CDR1 is MNHEY, CDR2 SMNVEV, per germline (reference sequence). Here the CDR3 reads CASSEVGENEQFF. The CDR3 DNA follows: TGTGCCAGCAGTGAGGTCGGGGAGAATGAGCAGTTCTTC.

The CDR3 region has the DNA TGTGCCAGCAGCTCTAAGACAGGGGCGGGATCCGATACGCAGTATTTT. Translation: CASSSKTGAGSDTQYF. The rearrangement links TRBV5-4 to TRBJ2-3; 8 bases line up with TRBD1. J lost 6 bases, V lost 3 bases, and 12 bases had no gene match. CDR1 SGHNT and CDR2 YYREEE come from the germline V gene (reference sequence). The CDR3 totals 16 residues.

This rearrangement joins TRBV27 to TRBJ1-2, with D uncertain. V shed 6 bases and J shed 8 bases, with 19 bases lying between them. This CDR3 contains 14 residues. The germline V gene has CDR1 MNHEY and CDR2 SMNVEV (reference sequence). The chain's CDR3 is CASRTLGSEMGYTF. DNA for the CDR3: TGTGCCAGCAGGACTCTCGGGTCCGAAATGGGCTACACCTTC.